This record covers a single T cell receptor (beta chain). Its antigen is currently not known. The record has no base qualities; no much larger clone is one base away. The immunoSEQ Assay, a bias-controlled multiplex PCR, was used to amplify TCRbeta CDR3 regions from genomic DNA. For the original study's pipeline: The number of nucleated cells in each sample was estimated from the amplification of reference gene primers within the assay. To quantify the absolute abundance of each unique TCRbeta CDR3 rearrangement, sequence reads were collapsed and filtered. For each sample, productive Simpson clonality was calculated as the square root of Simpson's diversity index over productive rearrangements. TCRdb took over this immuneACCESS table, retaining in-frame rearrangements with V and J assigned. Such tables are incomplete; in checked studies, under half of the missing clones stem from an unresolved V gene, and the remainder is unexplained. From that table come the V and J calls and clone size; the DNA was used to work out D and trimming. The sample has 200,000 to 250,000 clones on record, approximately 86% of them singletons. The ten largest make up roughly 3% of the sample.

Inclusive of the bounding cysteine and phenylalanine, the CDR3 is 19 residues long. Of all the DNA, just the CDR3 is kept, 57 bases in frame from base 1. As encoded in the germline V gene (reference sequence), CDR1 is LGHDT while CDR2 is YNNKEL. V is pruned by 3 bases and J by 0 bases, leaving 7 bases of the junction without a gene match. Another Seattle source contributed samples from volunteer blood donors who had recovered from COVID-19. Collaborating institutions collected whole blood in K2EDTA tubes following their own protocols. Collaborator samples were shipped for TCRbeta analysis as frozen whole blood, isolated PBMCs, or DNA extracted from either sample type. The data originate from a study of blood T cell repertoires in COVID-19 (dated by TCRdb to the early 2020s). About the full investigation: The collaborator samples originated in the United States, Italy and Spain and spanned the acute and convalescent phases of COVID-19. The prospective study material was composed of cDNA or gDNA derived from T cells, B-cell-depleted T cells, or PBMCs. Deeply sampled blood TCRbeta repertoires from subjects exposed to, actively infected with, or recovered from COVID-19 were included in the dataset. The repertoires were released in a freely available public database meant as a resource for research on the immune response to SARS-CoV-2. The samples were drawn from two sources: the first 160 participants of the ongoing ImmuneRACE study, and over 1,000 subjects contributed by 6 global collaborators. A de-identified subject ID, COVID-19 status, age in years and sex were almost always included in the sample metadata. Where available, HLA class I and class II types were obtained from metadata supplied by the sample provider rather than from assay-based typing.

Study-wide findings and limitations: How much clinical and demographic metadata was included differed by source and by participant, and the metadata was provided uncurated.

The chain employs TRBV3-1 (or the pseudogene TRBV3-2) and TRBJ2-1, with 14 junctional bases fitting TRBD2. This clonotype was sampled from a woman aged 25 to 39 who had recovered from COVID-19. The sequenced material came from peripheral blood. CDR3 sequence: CASSQPGLAGVGSYNEQFF. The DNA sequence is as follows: TGTGCCAGCAGCCAGCCGGGACTAGCGGGGGTAGGCTCCTACAATGAGCAGTTCTTC.